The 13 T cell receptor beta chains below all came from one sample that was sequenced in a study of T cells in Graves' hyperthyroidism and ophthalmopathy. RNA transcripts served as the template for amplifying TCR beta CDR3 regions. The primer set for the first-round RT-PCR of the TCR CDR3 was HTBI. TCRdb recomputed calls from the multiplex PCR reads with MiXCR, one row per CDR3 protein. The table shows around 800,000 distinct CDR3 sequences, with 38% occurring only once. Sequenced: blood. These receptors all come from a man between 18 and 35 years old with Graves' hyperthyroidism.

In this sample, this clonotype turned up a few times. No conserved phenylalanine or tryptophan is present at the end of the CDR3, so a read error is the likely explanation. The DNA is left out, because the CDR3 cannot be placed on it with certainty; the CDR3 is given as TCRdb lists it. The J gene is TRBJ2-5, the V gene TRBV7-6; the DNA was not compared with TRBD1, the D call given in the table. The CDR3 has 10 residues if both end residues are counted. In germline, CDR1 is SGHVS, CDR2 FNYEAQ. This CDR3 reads CASSLGGQGY.

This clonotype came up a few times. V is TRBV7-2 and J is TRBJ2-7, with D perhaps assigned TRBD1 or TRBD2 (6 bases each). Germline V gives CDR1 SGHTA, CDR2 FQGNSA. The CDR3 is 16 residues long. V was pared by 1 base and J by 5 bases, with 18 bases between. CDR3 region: CASSLVAGGLENEQYF. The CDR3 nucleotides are TGTGCCAGCAGCTTAGTTGCCGGGGGCCTTGAAAACGAGCAGTACTTC.

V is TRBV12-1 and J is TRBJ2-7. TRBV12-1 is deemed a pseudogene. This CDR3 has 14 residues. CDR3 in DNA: TGTGCCAGCAGCTTTGCCGGAGCCGACTACGAGCAGTACTTC. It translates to CASSFAGADYEQYF.

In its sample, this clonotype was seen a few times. CDR3 bases: TGTGCCAGCAGCACGCCAGAACCGGGACAGAATGAAAAACTGTTTTTT. Protein: CASSTPEPGQNEKLFF. The chain couples TRBV7-3 to TRBJ1-4; 7 bases are shared with TRBD1. J lost 5 bases, V lost 5 bases, and 11 bases had no gene match. The CDR3 consists of 16 residues. CDR1 SGHTA and CDR2 FQGTGA come from the germline V gene.

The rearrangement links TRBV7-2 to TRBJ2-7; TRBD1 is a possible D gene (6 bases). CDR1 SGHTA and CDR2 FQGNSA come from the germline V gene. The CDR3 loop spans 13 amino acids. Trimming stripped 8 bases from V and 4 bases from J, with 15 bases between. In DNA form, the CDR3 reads TGTGCCAGCGGAACTTTCCAGGGGTACGAGCAGTACTTC. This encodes CASGTFQGYEQYF. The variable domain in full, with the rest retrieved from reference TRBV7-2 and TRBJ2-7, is GAGVSQSPSNKVTEKGKDVELRCDPISGHTALYWYRQSLGQGLEFLIYFQGNSAPDKSGLPSDRFSAERTGGSVSTLTIQRTQQEDSAVYLCASGTFQGYEQYFGPGTRLTVT.

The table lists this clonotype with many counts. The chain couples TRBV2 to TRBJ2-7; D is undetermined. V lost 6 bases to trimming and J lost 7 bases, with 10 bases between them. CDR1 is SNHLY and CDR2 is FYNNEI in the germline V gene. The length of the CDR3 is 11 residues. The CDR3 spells CASSHRGEQYF. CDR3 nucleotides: TGTGCCAGCAGCCACAGAGGAGAGCAGTACTTC.

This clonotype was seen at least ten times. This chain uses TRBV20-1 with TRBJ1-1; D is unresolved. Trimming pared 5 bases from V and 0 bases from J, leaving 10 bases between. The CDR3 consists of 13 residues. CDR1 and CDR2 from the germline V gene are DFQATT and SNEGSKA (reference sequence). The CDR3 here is CSAFLSMNTEAFF. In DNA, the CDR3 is TGCAGTGCTTTCCTCAGCATGAACACTGAAGCTTTCTTT.

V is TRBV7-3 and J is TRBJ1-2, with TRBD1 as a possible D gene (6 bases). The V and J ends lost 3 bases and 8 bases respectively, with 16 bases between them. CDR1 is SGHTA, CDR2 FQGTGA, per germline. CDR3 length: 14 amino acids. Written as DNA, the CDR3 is TGTGCCAGCAGCTTGGCTCGAGGGGGAGAAGGCTACACCTTC. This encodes CASSLARGGEGYTF.

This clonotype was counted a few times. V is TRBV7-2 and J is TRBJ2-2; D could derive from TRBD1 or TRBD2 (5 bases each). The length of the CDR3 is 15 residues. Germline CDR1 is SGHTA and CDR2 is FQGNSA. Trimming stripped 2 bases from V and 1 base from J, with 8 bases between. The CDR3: CASSLRGENTGELFF. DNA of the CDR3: TGTGCCAGCAGCTTACGAGGGGAGAACACCGGGGAGCTGTTTTTT.

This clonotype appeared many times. The CDR3 here is CASSLAGIPEAFF. DNA of the CDR3: TGTGCCAGCAGCTTAGCAGGGATCCCTGAAGCTTTCTTT. The chain joins TRBV7-6 to TRBJ1-1, with D hard to call. Trimming cost V 0 bases and J 6 bases, with 8 bases left between them. Germline V lookup: CDR1 SGHVS, CDR2 FNYEAQ. The CDR3 contains 13 residues.

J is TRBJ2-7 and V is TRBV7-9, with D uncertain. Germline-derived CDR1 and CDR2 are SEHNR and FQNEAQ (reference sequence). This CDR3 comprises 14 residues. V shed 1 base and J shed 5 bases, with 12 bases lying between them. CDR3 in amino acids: CASSLVHQPHEQYF. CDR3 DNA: TGTGCCAGCAGCTTAGTTCACCAGCCGCACGAGCAGTACTTC.

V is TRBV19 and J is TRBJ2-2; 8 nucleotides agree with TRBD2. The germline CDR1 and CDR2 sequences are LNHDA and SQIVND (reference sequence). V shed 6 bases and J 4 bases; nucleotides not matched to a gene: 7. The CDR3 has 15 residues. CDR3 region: CASRMSTSGTGELFF. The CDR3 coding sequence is TGTGCCAGTAGGATGAGTACTAGCGGCACCGGGGAGCTGTTTTTT.

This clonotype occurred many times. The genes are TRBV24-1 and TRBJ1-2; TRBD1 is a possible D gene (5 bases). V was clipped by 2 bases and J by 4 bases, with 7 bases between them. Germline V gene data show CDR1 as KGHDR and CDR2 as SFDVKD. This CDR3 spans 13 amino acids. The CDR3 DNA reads TGTGCCACCAGTGATTCCGGGGGCTATGGCTACACCTTC. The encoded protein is CATSDSGGYGYTF.